Following are 30 T cell receptor beta chains from one sample sequenced in a study of T cells after yellow fever vaccination. TCRdb independently ran MiXCR on the 5' RACE reads; one entry per CDR3 protein. The sample has more than 200,000 distinct CDR3 sequences; about 3.5% are singletons. Sample: PBMCs, taken 15 days after the yellow fever booster vaccination. These receptor sequences come from a man aged 18 to 30 who received the YFV17D yellow fever vaccine.

This clonotype came up many times. This chain uses TRBV4-3 with TRBJ2-7; D is unresolved. V lost 4 bases and J lost 1, with 11 bases in between. CDR1 is LGHNA, CDR2 YSLEER, per germline. This CDR3 has 14 residues. The CDR3 sequence: CASSPQVASYEQYF. Here the CDR3 DNA reads TGCGCCAGCAGCCCCCAAGTGGCTTCCTACGAGCAGTACTTC.

There are many counts of this clonotype. The chain combines TRBV7-9 with TRBJ1-1, with unresolved D. From germline, CDR1 is SEHNR and CDR2 FQNEAQ (reference sequence). This CDR3 has 19 amino acids. V dropped 5 bases and J dropped 0 bases, with 25 bases sitting between them. The CDR3 loop is CASSRYPRTRHFMNTEAFF. The CDR3 bases are TGTGCCAGCAGCCGATATCCCCGAACCCGACACTTCATGAACACTGAAGCTTTCTTT.

This clonotype was found many times. The rearrangement uses TRBV12-3 or TRBV12-4 and TRBJ2-7; 9 bases are a match to TRBD1. The CDR3 sequence is 13 residues long. Losses at the gene ends were 3 bases for V and 7 bases for J; bases not matched to a gene: 4. The CDR3 protein is CASSFGTGREQYV. The CDR3 nucleotides are TGTGCCAGCAGTTTCGGGACAGGGCGGGAGCAGTACGTC.

This clonotype has a count of ten or more. V and J are TRBV6-8 and TRBJ2-7; 9 bases are shared with TRBD1. The trim removed 5 bases at V and 4 bases at J, leaving 9 bases unmatched. This CDR3 has 15 amino acids. Per the germline V gene, CDR1 is MNHGY and CDR2 is SAAAGT. CDR3 in amino acids: CASSKPGQGSYEQYF. CDR3 DNA: TGTGCCAGCAGTAAACCGGGACAGGGTTCGTACGAGCAGTACTTC.

This clonotype was recorded at least ten times. The V call is TRBV18, the J call TRBJ1-1; no clear D gene. CDR1 and CDR2 (germline): KGHSH, LQKENI. The CDR3 is 12 residues long. V was shortened by 1 base and J by 8 bases, with 8 bases between the two germline ends. In DNA, the CDR3 is TGTGCCAGCTCACCACGTAGGCAGGAAGCTTTCTTT. Translated: CASSPRRQEAFF.

In its sample, this clonotype was seen a few times. The J gene is TRBJ1-5, the V gene TRBV6-5, with D unresolved. The V gene's germline CDR1 is MNHEY and CDR2 SVGAGI. The CDR3 loop spans 15 amino acids. V lost 0 bases, J lost 7 bases, and 13 bases lay in between. In DNA form, the CDR3 reads TGTGCCAGCAGTTACTCGGAACACCTCAAGCAGCCCCAGCATTTT. Its protein is CASSYSEHLKQPQHF.

This clonotype was picked up many times. Compared with germline, one end of the junction differs, possibly owing to a read error. The CDR3 region has the DNA TGTGCCAGCAGTGAAGCCCGCAGGATGGTTGTTTTT. This translates into CASSEARRMVVF. The chain has TRBV2 and TRBJ1-4; D is unclear. Germline V lookup: CDR1 SNHLY, CDR2 FYNNEI. CDR3 length: 12 amino acids.

This clonotype showed up many times. The gene calls are TRBV5-1 and TRBJ2-1; 9 bases line up with TRBD1. The ends lost 3 bases at V and 10 bases at J; junction bases unmatched: 11. CDR3 length: 15 amino acids. Germline V gene lookup returns CDR1 SGHRS and CDR2 YFSETQ. The CDR3 here is CASSWTGAVDAEQFF. CDR3 in DNA: TGCGCCAGCAGCTGGACAGGGGCGGTTGATGCGGAGCAGTTCTTC.

At least ten counts were recorded for this clonotype. The rearrangement uses TRBV6-1 and TRBJ2-7; no definite D call. Germline CDR1 reads MNHNS; CDR2 reads SASEGT. This CDR3 is built from 10 residues. V was pared by 9 bases and J by 7 bases, with 10 bases between. CDR3 in amino acids: CASRAVEQYF. DNA of the CDR3: TGTGCCAGTAGGGCGGTGGAGCAGTACTTC.

The table lists this clonotype with many counts. The chain couples TRBV7-2 to TRBJ2-1; D possibly corresponds to TRBD2 (5 bases). Germline-derived CDR1 and CDR2 are SGHTA and FQGNSA. Deletions cut 5 bases from V and 6 bases from J, with 23 bases between. The CDR3 is 17 amino acids. CDR3 loop: CASSTRFLLGPLNEQFF. CDR3 sequence (DNA): TGTGCCAGCAGCACCCGATTTTTACTAGGACCCCTCAATGAGCAGTTCTTC.

This clonotype was counted many times. V usage is TRBV12-3 or TRBV12-4 and J usage is TRBJ2-7, with 11 bases matching TRBD1. This CDR3 has 15 amino acids. Germline trimming cut 6 bases from V and 1 base from J; bases unmatched to any gene: 5. Here the CDR3 DNA reads TGTGCCAGCAGGGGGACAGGGGGGTTTTCCTACGAGCAGTACTTC. This encodes CASRGTGGFSYEQYF.

This clonotype was picked up many times. This sequence joins TRBV29-1 and TRBJ2-1; 7 bases map to TRBD1. Germline assignment: CDR1 SQVTM and CDR2 ANQGSEA. The CDR3 spans 13 residues. Trimming removed 7 bases from V and 2 bases from J; junction bases left unmatched: 5. CDR3 sequence (DNA): TGCAGCGGGGGGACAGCTACCTACAATGAGCAGTTCTTC. As protein: CSGGTATYNEQFF.

This clonotype was seen many times. The chain combines TRBV3-1 with TRBJ1-1, with a tentative D call TRBD1 (6 bases). CDR1 and CDR2 from the germline V gene are LGHDT and YNNKEL (reference sequence). CDR3 size: 13 residues. Trimming removed 6 bases from V and 4 bases from J, with 12 bases in between. The chain's CDR3 is CASSRQGITEAFF. CDR3 DNA sequence: TGTGCCAGCAGTCGCCAGGGGATCACTGAAGCTTTCTTT.

This clonotype was counted ten times or more. The rearrangement links TRBV5-1 to TRBJ1-2; D is unclear. The CDR3 has 13 amino acids. Trimming left V 4 bases short and J 0 bases short, with 7 bases between. Germline loops: CDR1 SGHRS, CDR2 YFSETQ. The CDR3 sequence is CASSPLPNYGYTF. The CDR3 DNA is TGCGCCAGCAGCCCCCTCCCTAACTATGGCTACACCTTC. Looking up the rest from reference TRBV5-1 and TRBJ1-2 gives the full variable domain: KAGVTQTPRYLIKTRGQQVTLSCSPISGHRSVSWYQQTPGQGLQFLFEYFSETQRNKGNFPGRFSGRQFSNSRSEMNVSTLELGDSALYLCASSPLPNYGYTFGSGTRLTVV.

This clonotype occurred a few times. The chain joins TRBV27 to TRBJ2-7, with D perhaps matching TRBD1 (6 bases). The CDR3 consists of 13 residues. Germline CDR1 is MNHEY and CDR2 is SMNVEV (reference sequence). The V end was cut by 6 bases, the J end by 4 bases, with 13 bases between. DNA for the CDR3: TGTGCCAGCAGCCAAAACAGGGAATACGAGCAGTACTTC. Protein sequence: CASSQNREYEQYF.

Many counts were recorded for this clonotype. This chain links TRBV12-3 or TRBV12-4 with TRBJ1-2, with D tentatively TRBD1 (5 bases). V shed 6 bases and J shed 6 bases, with 17 bases lying between them. The CDR3 is 14 residues long. CDR3 nucleotides: TGTGCCAGCAGGCGAGGGGCAGGGAGGAATGGCTACACCTTC. Its translation is CASRRGAGRNGYTF.

This clonotype was counted ten times or more. The V gene is TRBV20-1, the J gene TRBJ1-6, with 8 bases that match TRBD1. CDR1 DFQATT and CDR2 SNEGSKA come from the germline V gene (reference sequence). Trimming cost V 1 base and J 10 bases; bases outside gene matches: 15. This CDR3 is 17 amino acids long. As DNA, the CDR3 is TGCAGTGCTAGAGGACTTGGACAGGGAAGTTCGCGGTCACCCCTCCACTTT. This translates into CSARGLGQGSSRSPLHF.

This rearrangement joins TRBV7-9 to TRBJ2-7; unclear D gene. V lost 8 bases, J lost 3 bases, and 17 bases lay in between. CDR1 and CDR2 (germline): SEHNR, FQNEAQ (reference sequence). This CDR3 is built from 14 residues. CDR3 sequence: CASSPRDKLYEQYF. The CDR3 region has the DNA TGTGCCAGCTCCCCGAGAGACAAGCTCTACGAGCAGTACTTC. The complete variable domain, with remaining parts taken from reference TRBV7-9 and TRBJ2-7, reads DTGVSQNPRHKITKRGQNVTFRCDPISEHNRLYWYRQTLGQGPEFLTYFQNEAQLEKSRLLSDRFSAERPKGSFSTLEIQRTEQGDSAMYLCASSPRDKLYEQYFGPGTRLTVT.

This clonotype was counted many times. This chain links TRBV5-1 with TRBJ2-5; a weak D match, TRBD2 (6 bases). The CDR3 extends over 15 amino acids. The germline V gene has CDR1 SGHRS and CDR2 YFSETQ. V was clipped by 0 bases and J by 3 bases, with 12 bases between them. CDR3 in amino acids: CASSLAVAAKETQYF. CDR3 coding DNA: TGCGCCAGCAGCTTGGCAGTAGCGGCCAAAGAGACCCAGTACTTC.

This clonotype was counted many times. V and J are TRBV6-5 and TRBJ1-1; D is undetermined. V shed 6 bases and J shed 1 base, with 18 bases lying between them. Per germline, CDR1 MNHEY and CDR2 SVGAGI. This CDR3 is 16 amino acids long. Here the CDR3 reads CASSLATYRSNTEAFF. For the CDR3, the DNA is TGTGCCAGCAGCCTCGCGACATACAGATCGAACACTGAAGCTTTCTTT.

This clonotype was recorded at least ten times. The chain couples TRBV24-1 to TRBJ2-1; D might be TRBD1 (5 bases). CDR1 is KGHDR, CDR2 SFDVKD, per germline. CDR3 size: 12 residues. V shed 9 bases and J shed 8 bases, with 13 bases lying between them. The CDR3 sequence: CATGNVQDEQFF. CDR3 nucleotide sequence: TGTGCCACCGGAAACGTACAGGATGAGCAGTTCTTC.

This clonotype was recorded at least ten times. The chain employs TRBV20-1 and TRBJ1-3; 8 nucleotides line up with TRBD1. Germline CDR1 is DFQATT and CDR2 is SNEGSKA (reference sequence). After removal of 3 bases from V and 2 bases from J, the junction contained 15 bases not matched to a gene. The CDR3 totals 18 residues. The CDR3 is CSASRADLDRVTGNTIYF. CDR3 nucleotides: TGCAGTGCTAGTCGCGCCGACCTGGACAGGGTAACTGGAAACACCATATATTTT.

This clonotype has ten or more counts. V usage is TRBV6-2 or TRBV6-3 and J usage is TRBJ2-2; tentatively, D is TRBD1 (6 bases). Trimming left V 7 bases short and J 7 bases short, with 13 bases between. Looked up from germline, CDR1 is MNHEY and CDR2 is SVGEGT. This CDR3 region has 13 residues. In nucleotides, the CDR3 is TGTGCCAGCACCCAGGGGACGGTCGGGGAGCTGTTTTTT. Protein: CASTQGTVGELFF.

In this sample, this clonotype turned up a few times. The V call is TRBV6-5, the J call TRBJ2-1, with TRBD1 matching 8 bases. The CDR3 spans 17 residues. Germline V lookup: CDR1 MNHEY, CDR2 SVGAGI. With 2 bases clipped from V and 0 bases from J, the junction kept 6 bases outside the gene matches. Here the CDR3 DNA reads TGTGCCAGCAGTTACCGAAACAGGGGGAGCTCCTACAATGAGCAGTTCTTC. Translation gives CASSYRNRGSSYNEQFF.

This clonotype was recorded many times. CDR3 protein: CASSEDGNTEAFF. The CDR3 bases are TGTGCCAGCAGTGAGGACGGGAACACTGAAGCTTTCTTT. The chain carries TRBV2 and TRBJ1-1; the D is unclear. The V end was cut by 3 bases, the J end by 1 base, with 6 bases between. Germline V CDR1 and CDR2: SNHLY, FYNNEI. The CDR3 consists of 13 residues. The full variable domain, with the rest looked up from reference TRBV2 and TRBJ1-1, is EPEVTQTPSHQVTQMGQEVILRCVPISNHLYFYWYRQILGQKVEFLVSFYNNEISEKSEIFDDQFSVERPDGSNFTLKIRSTKLEDSAMYFCASSEDGNTEAFFGQGTRLTVV.

This clonotype was counted at least ten times. This sequence joins TRBV5-1 and TRBJ2-7, with 8 bases matching TRBD1. CDR1 and CDR2 from the germline V gene are SGHRS and YFSETQ. The CDR3 spans 15 residues. The V segment lost 2 bases and the J segment 5 bases; nucleotides outside the gene matches: 9. The CDR3 protein is CASSFYPGQGDEQYV. In DNA, the CDR3 is TGCGCCAGCAGCTTCTACCCTGGACAGGGCGACGAGCAGTACGTC.

There are many counts of this clonotype. The CDR3, as DNA: TGCGCCAGCAGCCACGCCGCTTCGGAAGAGACCCAGTACTTC. Encoded protein: CASSHAASEETQYF. J is TRBJ2-5 and V is TRBV4-3, with D hard to call. The CDR3 consists of 14 residues. Germline CDR1 LGHNA, CDR2 YSLEER. Trimming took off 3 bases at V and 3 bases at J, with 11 bases between the two ends.

This clonotype was counted a few times. The chain employs TRBV9 and TRBJ2-3, with 14 nucleotides matching TRBD2. The CDR3 is 18 amino acids. Germline lookup yields CDR1 SGDLS and CDR2 YYNGEE. V lost 0 bases and J lost 1; bases outside the gene matches: 4. The CDR3 region has the DNA TGTGCCAGCAGCGTAGGAGGGGGACTAGCGGGGGGCACAGATACGCAGTATTTT. This gives the protein CASSVGGGLAGGTDTQYF.

Ten or more counts support this clonotype. This rearrangement joins TRBV11-3 to TRBJ2-7, with 8 bases that match TRBD1. Looked up from germline, CDR1 is SGHNT and CDR2 is YENEEA. With 5 bases clipped from V and 7 bases from J, the junction kept 7 bases outside the gene matches. The CDR3 totals 13 residues. The CDR3 loop reads CASSQADRVEQYV. CDR3 nucleotide sequence: TGTGCCAGCAGCCAGGCGGACAGGGTTGAGCAGTACGTC.

This clonotype occurred many times. The chain recombines TRBV30 with TRBJ1-1; tentative D call: TRBD1 (6 bases). The V end was cut by 7 bases, the J end by 7 bases, with 22 bases between. This CDR3 is built from 14 residues. The germline V gene has CDR1 GTSNPN and CDR2 SVGIG (reference sequence). CDR3 bases: TGTGCCTACCCTATTACAGGGCGGATAATTGAAGCTTTCTTT. Translated, it gives CAYPITGRIIEAFF.